This T cell receptor (beta chain) derives from a study of blood T cell repertoires in COVID-19. About the study: The study drew acute and convalescent COVID-19 samples from the United States, Italy and Spain. In each case, the material was cDNA or gDNA derived from T cells, B-cell-depleted T cells, or PBMCs.

Measured with immunoSEQ multiplex PCR; TCRdb has only the in-frame clones, and not every one. Counted here are about 130,000 clones, around 78% occurring once; the ten biggest clones make up 10% to 14%. This clone was recorded only once. The sequenced sample was peripheral blood. This TCR came from a human donor in a cohort sampled during active COVID-19.

This CDR3 is CASSPQPSGGITDTQYF. The CDR3 DNA reads TGTGCCAGCAGCCCTCAACCCAGCGGGGGGATTACAGATACGCAGTATTTT. The rearrangement uses TRBV4-2 and TRBJ2-3; TRBD2 matches at 9 bases. This CDR3 is 17 amino acids long. V trimming: 4 bases; J trimming: 3 bases; junction bases outside the gene matches: 11. The germline gives CDR1 LGHNA, CDR2 YNFKEQ.